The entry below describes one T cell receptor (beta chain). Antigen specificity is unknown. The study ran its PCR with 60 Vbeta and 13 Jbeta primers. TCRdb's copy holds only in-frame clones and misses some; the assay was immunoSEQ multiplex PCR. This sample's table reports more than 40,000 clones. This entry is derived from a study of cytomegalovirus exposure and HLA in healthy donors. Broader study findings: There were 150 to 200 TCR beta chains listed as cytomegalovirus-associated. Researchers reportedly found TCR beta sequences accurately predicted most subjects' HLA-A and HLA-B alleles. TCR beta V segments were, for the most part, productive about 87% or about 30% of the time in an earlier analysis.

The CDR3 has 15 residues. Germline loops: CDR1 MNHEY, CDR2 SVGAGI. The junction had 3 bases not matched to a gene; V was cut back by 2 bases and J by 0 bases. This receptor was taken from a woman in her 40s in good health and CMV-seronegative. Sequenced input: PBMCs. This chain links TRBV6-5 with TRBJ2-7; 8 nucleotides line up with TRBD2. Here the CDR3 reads CASSYAGTSSYEQYF. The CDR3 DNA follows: TGTGCCAGCAGTTACGCCGGGACTAGCTCCTACGAGCAGTACTTC.